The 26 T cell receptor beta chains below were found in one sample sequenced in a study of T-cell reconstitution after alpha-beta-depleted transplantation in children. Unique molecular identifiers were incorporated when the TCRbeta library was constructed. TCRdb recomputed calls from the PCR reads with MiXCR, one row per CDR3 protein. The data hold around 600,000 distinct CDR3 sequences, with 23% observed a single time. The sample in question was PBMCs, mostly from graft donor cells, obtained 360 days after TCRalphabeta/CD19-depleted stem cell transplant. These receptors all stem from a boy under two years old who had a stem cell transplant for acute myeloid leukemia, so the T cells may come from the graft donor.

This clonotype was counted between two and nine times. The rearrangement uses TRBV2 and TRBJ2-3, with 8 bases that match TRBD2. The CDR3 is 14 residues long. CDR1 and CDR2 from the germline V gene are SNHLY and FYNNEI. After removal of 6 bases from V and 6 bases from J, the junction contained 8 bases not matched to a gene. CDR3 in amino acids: CASRLAVNSDTQYF. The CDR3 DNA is TGTGCCAGCAGACTAGCGGTCAATAGTGATACGCAGTATTTT.

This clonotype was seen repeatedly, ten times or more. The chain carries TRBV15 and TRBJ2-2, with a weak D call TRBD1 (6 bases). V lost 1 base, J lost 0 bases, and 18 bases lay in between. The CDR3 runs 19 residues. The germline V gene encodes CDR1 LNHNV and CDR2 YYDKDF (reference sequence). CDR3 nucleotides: TGTGCCACCAGCAGAGGGGGGAACCTCACAGGGTCGAACACCGGGGAGCTGTTTTTT. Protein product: CATSRGGNLTGSNTGELFF.

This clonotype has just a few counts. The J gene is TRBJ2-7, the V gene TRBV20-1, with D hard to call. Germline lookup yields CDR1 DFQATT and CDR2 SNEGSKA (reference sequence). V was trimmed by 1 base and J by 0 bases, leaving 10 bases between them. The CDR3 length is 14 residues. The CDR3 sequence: CSARAQKSSYEQYF. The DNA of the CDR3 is TGCAGTGCTAGAGCCCAGAAGAGCTCCTACGAGCAGTACTTC.

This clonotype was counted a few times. The CDR3 DNA sequence: TGCAGCGTTACCGGACAGGGTTACACTGAAGCTTTCTTT. This sequence encodes CSVTGQGYTEAFF. This chain joins TRBV29-1 and TRBJ1-1, with 8 bases that match TRBD1. The CDR3 has 13 amino acids. Trimming took 5 bases from V and 3 from J; bases not matched to a gene: 5. Germline V gene sequence: CDR1 SQVTM, CDR2 ANQGSEA.

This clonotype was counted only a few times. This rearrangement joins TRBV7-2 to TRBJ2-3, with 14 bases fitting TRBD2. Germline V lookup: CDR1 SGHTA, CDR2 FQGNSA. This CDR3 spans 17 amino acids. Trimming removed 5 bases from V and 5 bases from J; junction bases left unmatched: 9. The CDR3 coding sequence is TGTGCCAGCAGCACCCGACTAGCGGGGGGGCGGGGAGATACGCAGTATTTT. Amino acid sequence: CASSTRLAGGRGDTQYF.

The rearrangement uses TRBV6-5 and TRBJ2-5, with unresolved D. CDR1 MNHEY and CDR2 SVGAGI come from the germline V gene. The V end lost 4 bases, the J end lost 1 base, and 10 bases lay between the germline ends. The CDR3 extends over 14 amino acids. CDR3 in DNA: TGTGCCAGCAGTTGGGGTAACCTCCAAGAGACCCAGTACTTC. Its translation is CASSWGNLQETQYF.

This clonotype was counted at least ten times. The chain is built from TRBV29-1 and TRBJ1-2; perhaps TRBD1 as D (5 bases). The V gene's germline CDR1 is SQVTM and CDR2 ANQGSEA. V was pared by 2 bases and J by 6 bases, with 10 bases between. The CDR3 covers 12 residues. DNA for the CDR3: TGCAGCGTTGAATCGGGGGTAAATGGCTACACCTTC. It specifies CSVESGVNGYTF. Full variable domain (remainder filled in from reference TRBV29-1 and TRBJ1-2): SAVISQKPSRDICQRGTSLTIQCQVDSQVTMMFWYRQQPGQSLTLIATANQGSEATYESGFVIDKFPISRPNLTFSTLTVSNMSPEDSSIYLCSVESGVNGYTFGSGTRLTVV.

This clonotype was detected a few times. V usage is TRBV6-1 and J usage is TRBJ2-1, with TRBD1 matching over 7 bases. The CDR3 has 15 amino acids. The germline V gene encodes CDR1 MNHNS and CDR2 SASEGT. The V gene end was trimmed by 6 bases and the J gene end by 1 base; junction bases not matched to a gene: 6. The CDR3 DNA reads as TGTGCCAGCAGCGAACAGGGGAGATCCTACAATGAGCAGTTCTTC. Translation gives CASSEQGRSYNEQFF.

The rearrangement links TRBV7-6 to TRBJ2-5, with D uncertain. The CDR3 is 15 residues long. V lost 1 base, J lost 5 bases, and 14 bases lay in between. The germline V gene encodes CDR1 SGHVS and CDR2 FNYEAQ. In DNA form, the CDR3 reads TGTGCCAGCAGCTTAGAAGGCTATCTCCATGAGACCCAGTACTTC. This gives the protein CASSLEGYLHETQYF.

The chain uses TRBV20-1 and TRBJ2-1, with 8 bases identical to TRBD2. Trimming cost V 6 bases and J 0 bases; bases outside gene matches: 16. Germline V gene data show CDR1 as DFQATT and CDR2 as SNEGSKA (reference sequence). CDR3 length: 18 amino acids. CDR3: CSAPGLVHSYLSYNEQFF. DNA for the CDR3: TGCAGTGCCCCGGGACTAGTCCACTCCTACCTCTCCTACAATGAGCAGTTCTTC.

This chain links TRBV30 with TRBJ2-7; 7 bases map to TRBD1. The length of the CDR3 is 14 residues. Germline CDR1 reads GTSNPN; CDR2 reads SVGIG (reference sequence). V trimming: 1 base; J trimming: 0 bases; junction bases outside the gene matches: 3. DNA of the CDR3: TGTGCCTGGAGTGGGGACAGCCTCTCCTACGAGCAGTACTTC. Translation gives CAWSGDSLSYEQYF. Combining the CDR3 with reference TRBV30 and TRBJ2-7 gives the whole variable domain SQTIHQWPATLVQPVGSPLSLECTVEGTSNPNLYWYRQAAGRGLQLLFYSVGIGQISSEVPQNLSASRPQDRQFILSSKKLLLSDSGFYLCAWSGDSLSYEQYFGPGTRLTVT.

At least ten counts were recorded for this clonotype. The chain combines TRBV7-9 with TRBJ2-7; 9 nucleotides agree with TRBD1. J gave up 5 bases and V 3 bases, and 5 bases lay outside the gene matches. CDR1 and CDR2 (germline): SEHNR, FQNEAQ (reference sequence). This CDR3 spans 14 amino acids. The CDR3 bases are TGTGCCAGCAGCTTCCGGGACAGGGTGGACGAGCAGTACGTC. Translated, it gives CASSFRDRVDEQYV.

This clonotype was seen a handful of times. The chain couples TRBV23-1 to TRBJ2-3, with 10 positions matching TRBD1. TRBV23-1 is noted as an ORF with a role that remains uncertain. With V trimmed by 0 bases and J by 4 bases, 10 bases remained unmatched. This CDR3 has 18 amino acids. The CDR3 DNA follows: TGCGCCAGCAGTCAATCGCGGGGACAGGGGAGGTTGGCAGATACGCAGTATTTT. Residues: CASSQSRGQGRLADTQYF.

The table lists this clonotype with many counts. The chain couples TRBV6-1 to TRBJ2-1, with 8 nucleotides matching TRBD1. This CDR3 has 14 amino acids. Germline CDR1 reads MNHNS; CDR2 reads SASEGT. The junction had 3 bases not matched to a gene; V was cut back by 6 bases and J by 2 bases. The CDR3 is CASRTGQAYNEQFF. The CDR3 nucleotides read TGTGCCAGCAGAACGGGACAGGCCTACAATGAGCAGTTCTTC.

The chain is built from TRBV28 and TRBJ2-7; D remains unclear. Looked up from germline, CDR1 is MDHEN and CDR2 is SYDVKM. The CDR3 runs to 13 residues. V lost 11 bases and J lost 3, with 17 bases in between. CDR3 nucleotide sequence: TGTGCCCCGACCGGGTTTTTAAACTACGAGCAGTACGTC. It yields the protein CAPTGFLNYEQYV.

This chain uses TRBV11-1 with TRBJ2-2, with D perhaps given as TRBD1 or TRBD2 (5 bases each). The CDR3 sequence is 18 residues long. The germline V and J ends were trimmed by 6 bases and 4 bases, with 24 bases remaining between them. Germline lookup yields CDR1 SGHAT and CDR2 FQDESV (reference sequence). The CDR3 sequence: CASSPRPSREGSTGELFF. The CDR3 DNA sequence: TGTGCCAGCAGTCCCAGGCCCAGCCGAGAGGGGTCCACCGGGGAGCTGTTTTTT.

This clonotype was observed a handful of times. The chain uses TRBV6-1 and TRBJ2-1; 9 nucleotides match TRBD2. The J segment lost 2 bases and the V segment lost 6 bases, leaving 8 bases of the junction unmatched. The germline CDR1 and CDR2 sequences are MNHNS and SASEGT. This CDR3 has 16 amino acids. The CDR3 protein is CASSHGAGGTYNEQFF. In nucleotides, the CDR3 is TGTGCCAGCAGCCACGGCGCGGGGGGGACCTACAATGAGCAGTTCTTC.

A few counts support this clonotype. The CDR3 DNA reads as TGCAGTGCTAGGCCACAGGGAAACTACGAGCAGTACTTC. This gives the protein CSARPQGNYEQYF. The genes are TRBV20-1 and TRBJ2-7; D possibly corresponds to TRBD1 (6 bases). CDR1 is DFQATT and CDR2 is SNEGSKA in the germline V gene (reference sequence). V lost 3 bases, J lost 3 bases, and 12 bases lay in between. The CDR3 runs 13 residues.

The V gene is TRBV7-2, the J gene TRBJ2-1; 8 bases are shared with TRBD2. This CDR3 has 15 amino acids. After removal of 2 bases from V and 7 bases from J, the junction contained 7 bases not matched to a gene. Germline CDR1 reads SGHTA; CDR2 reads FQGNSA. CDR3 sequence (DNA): TGTGCCAGCAGCTTACTCGGGGGGGCCATTAATGAGCAGTTCTTC. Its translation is CASSLLGGAINEQFF.

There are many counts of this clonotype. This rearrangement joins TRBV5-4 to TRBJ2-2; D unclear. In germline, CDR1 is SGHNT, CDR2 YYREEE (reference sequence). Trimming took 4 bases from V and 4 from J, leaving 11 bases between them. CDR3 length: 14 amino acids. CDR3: CASSPFIGTGELFF. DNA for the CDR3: TGTGCCAGCAGCCCGTTCATTGGCACCGGGGAGCTGTTTTTT.

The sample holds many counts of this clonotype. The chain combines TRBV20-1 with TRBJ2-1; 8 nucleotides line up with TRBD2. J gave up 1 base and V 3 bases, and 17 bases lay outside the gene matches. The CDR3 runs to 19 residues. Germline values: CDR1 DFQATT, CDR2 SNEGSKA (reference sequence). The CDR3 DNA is TGCAGTGCTAGCTACCGCCTAGGACTATCGGGAGGGTCCTACAATGAGCAGTTCTTC. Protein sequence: CSASYRLGLSGGSYNEQFF.

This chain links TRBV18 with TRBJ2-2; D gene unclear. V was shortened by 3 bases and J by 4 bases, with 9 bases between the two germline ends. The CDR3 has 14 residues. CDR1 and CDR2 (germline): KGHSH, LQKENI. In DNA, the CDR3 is TGTGCCAGCTCACCTCAGGTGACCACCGGGGAGCTGTTTTTT. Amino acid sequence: CASSPQVTTGELFF.

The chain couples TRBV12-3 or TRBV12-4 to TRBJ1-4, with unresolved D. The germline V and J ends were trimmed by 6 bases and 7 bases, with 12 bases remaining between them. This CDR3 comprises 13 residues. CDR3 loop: CASSPASPEKLFF. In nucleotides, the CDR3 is TGTGCCAGCAGCCCGGCCAGCCCTGAAAAACTGTTTTTT.

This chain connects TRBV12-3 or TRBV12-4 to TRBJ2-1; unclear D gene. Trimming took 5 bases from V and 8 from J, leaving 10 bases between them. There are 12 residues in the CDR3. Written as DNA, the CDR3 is TGTGCCAGCAGTGTGACATCCCATGAGCAGTTCTTC. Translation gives CASSVTSHEQFF.

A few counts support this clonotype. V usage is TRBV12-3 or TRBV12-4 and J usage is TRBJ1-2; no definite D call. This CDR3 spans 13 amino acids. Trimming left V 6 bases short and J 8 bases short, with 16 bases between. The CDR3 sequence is CASSPVLADGYTF. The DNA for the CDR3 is TGTGCCAGCAGCCCGGTCTTGGCAGACGGCTACACCTTC.

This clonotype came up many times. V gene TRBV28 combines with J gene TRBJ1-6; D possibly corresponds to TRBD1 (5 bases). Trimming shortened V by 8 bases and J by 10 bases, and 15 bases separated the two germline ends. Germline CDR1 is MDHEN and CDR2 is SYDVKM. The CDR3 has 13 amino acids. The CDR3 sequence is CASRRAVGSPLHF. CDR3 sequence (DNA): TGTGCCAGCCGCAGGGCGGTGGGGTCACCCCTCCACTTT.